In this sample, the clone carrying this T cell receptor beta chain turned up a few times. What it recognizes is unknown. The sample is drawn from a study of T cells in Graves' hyperthyroidism and ophthalmopathy. General study points: It was a median 6.5 months before onset that the model predicted ophthalmopathy.

The CDR3 consists of 16 residues. From germline, CDR1 is MNHEY and CDR2 SVGAGI. V shed 4 bases, J shed 4 bases, and the junction held 5 bases outside the gene matches. Amplified regions were TCR beta CDR3 sequences from RNA transcripts. In the first-round RT-PCR of the TCR CDR3, the HTBI primer set was used. From the multiplex PCR reads, TCRdb called clonotypes with MiXCR, one entry per CDR3 protein. The data hold about 200,000 distinct CDR3 sequences, with approximately 20% observed a single time. The rearrangement uses TRBV6-5 and TRBJ2-6, with 9 bases identical to TRBD1. The source material was blood. This receptor was taken from a man aged 35-49 years with Graves' hyperthyroidism. CDR3 residues: CASSFRTGVGANVLTF. Written as DNA, the CDR3 is TGTGCCAGCAGTTTCAGGACAGGGGTAGGGGCCAACGTCCTGACTTTC.